This T cell receptor (beta chain) was found in a study of blood T cell repertoires in COVID-19. V dropped 2 bases and J dropped 4 bases, with 9 bases sitting between them. There are 15 residues in the CDR3. CDR1 KGHSH and CDR2 LQKENI come from the germline V gene. Original processing methods: Amplification with reference gene primers provided the estimates of nucleated cell counts. Sequencing was performed with immunoSEQ multiplex PCR; in TCRdb, only in-frame clones are kept and a portion is missing. Clone size and V and J calls were adopted from that table, with D and trimming inferred from the DNA. The sample contains 200,000 or so clones, roughly four fifths of which appear only once.

Material for sequencing was peripheral blood. The rearrangement joins TRBV18 to TRBJ2-6; D is perhaps TRBD2 (5 bases). This receptor was identified in a woman at least 80 years old with COVID-19, enrolled during active disease. CDR3 loop: CASSPEGYGANVLTF. DNA for the CDR3: TGTGCCAGCTCACCAGAGGGTTACGGGGCCAACGTCCTGACTTTC.